The 10 T cell receptor beta chains below all came from one sample that was sequenced in a study of T cells in Graves' hyperthyroidism and ophthalmopathy (dated by TCRdb to about 2019). Library preparation employed multiplex PCR. The reads were generated on an Illumina HiSeq 2000. The TCR beta CDR3 regions were amplified from the RNA transcripts. For the first round of RT-PCR on the TCR CDR3, the HTBI primer set was used together with the Qiagen OneStep RT-PCR kit. In TCRdb, the public reads were trimmed at Q25 with fastp and aligned with MiXCR, with productive beta chains retained. Rows with one shared CDR3 protein collapse into an entry with the most common genes and DNA. The sample data list a few hundred thousand distinct CDR3 sequences, and roughly 13% of these were observed just once. Jointly, the top ten make up around a tenth of the sample. Sequencing input: blood. These TCRs come from a woman between 18 and 29 years old with Graves' hyperthyroidism.

At least ten counts were recorded for this clonotype. V and J are TRBV6-2 or TRBV6-3 and TRBJ1-1; D ambiguous. V was cut by 0 bases and J by 0 bases, with 11 bases left in between. CDR1 and CDR2 (germline): MNHEY, SVGEGT. The CDR3 sequence is 16 residues long. CDR3 sequence reads: CASSYSITTMNTEAFF. Written as DNA, the CDR3 is TGTGCCAGCAGTTACTCGATCACGACAATGAACACTGAAGCTTTCTTT.

The table lists this clonotype with many counts. The V gene is TRBV7-8, the J gene TRBJ1-1, with D possibly being TRBD1 (6 bases). Looked up from germline, CDR1 is SGHVS and CDR2 is FQNEAQ. The CDR3 contains 15 residues. V gave up 1 base and J gave up 4 bases, with 13 bases separating them. CDR3 protein: CASSLGGGVSTEAFF. The CDR3 coding sequence is TGTGCCAGCAGCTTAGGAGGGGGAGTGAGCACTGAAGCTTTCTTT.

V gene TRBV20-1 combines with J gene TRBJ1-3, with a possible D match to TRBD1 (5 bases). The CDR3 has 13 amino acids. The V gene's germline CDR1 is DFQATT and CDR2 SNEGSKA (reference sequence). The germline V and J ends were trimmed by 2 bases and 2 bases, with 7 bases remaining between them. CDR3 DNA sequence: TGCAGTGCTAGACGGGACGCTGGAAACACCATATATTTT. Translated, it gives CSARRDAGNTIYF.

This clonotype came up many times. This chain links TRBV6-1 with TRBJ2-1; TRBD2 aligns across 8 bases. Germline V gene sequence: CDR1 MNHNS, CDR2 SASEGT. Trimming cost V 5 bases and J 9 bases; bases outside gene matches: 12. The CDR3 consists of 15 residues. CDR3: CASSPRDGRAGEQFF. In DNA form, the CDR3 reads TGTGCCAGCAGTCCCCGGGACGGGAGGGCGGGTGAGCAGTTCTTC.

This clonotype was seen at least ten times. The CDR3 protein is CATSDFRTSSYNEQFF. In nucleotides, the CDR3 is TGTGCCACCAGTGATTTTCGGACTAGCTCCTACAATGAGCAGTTCTTC. This chain joins TRBV24-1 and TRBJ2-1; 7 positions match TRBD2. With V trimmed by 1 base and J by 0 bases, 2 bases remained unmatched. CDR1 is KGHDR, CDR2 SFDVKD, per germline. This CDR3 has 16 residues.

This clonotype showed up just a few times. This could be a read error, since a much larger clone is one nucleotide away. The chain has TRBV5-4 and TRBJ2-5, with D hard to call. The CDR3 extends over 13 amino acids. Germline V gene sequence: CDR1 SGHNT, CDR2 YYREEE (reference sequence). The V and J ends lost 0 bases and 7 bases respectively, with 10 bases between them. The CDR3 protein is CASSLAGWVTQYF. CDR3 DNA sequence: TGTGCCAGCAGCTTGGCGGGTTGGGTGACCCAGTACTTC.

Note on this clonotype: At one end the junction does not follow the germline gene, possibly because of a read error. The chain links TRBV14 to TRBJ2-7; maybe TRBD1 (6 bases). Per germline, CDR1 SGHDN and CDR2 FVKESK. This CDR3 comprises 12 residues. The CDR3 nucleotides read TGTGCCAGCAACCAAGGGGACATCGAGCAGTACTTC. It codes for CASNQGDIEQYF.

The chain carries TRBV19 and TRBJ1-2, with TRBD1 identical over 11 bases. CDR3 length: 15 residues. Germline V gene lookup returns CDR1 LNHDA and CDR2 SQIVND (reference sequence). After removal of 5 bases from V and 3 bases from J, the junction contained 5 bases not matched to a gene. Here the CDR3 DNA reads TGTGCCAGTAGTCCTGGGACAGGGGGAGACTATGGCTACACCTTC. It is translated as CASSPGTGGDYGYTF.

About this clonotype: One end of the junction is discordant with germline, which a read error may explain. In nucleotides, the CDR3 is TGTGCCGCCTACACCTCCCCTGGGGTTAACTATGACTACACCTTC. This translates into CAAYTSPGVNYDYTF. The chain couples TRBV6-9 to TRBJ1-2; no clear D gene. Germline V lookup: CDR1 MNHGY, CDR2 SVAAGI. This CDR3 has 15 amino acids.

This clonotype was observed many times. The V call is TRBV9, the J call TRBJ2-5; perhaps D is TRBD1 or TRBD2 (5 bases each). V was cut by 4 bases and J by 1 base, with 11 bases left in between. Germline V gene sequence: CDR1 SGDLS, CDR2 YYNGEE. This CDR3 region has 14 residues. CDR3 nucleotides: TGTGCCAGCAGCACGGGACCCGGCCAAGAGACCCAGTACTTC. Protein: CASSTGPGQETQYF. The full variable domain, its missing parts supplied by reference TRBV9 and TRBJ2-5, is DSGVTQTPKHLITATGQRVTLRCSPRSGDLSVYWYQQSLDQGLQFLIQYYNGEERAKGNILERFSAQQFPDLHSELNLSSLELGDSALYFCASSTGPGQETQYFGPGTRLLVL.